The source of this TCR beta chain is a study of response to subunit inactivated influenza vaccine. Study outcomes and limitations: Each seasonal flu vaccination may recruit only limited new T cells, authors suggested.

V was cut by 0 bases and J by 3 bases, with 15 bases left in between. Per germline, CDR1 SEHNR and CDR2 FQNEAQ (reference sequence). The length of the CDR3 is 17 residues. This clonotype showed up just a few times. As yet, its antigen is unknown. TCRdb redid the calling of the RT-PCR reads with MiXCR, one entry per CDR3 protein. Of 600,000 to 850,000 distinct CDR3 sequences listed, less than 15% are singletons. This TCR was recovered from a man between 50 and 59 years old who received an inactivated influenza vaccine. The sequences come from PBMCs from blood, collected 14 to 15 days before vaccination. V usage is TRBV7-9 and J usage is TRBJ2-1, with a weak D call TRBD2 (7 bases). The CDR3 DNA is TGTGCCAGCAGCTTAGCAGGGGGGGCTAGCCGCTACAATGAGCAGTTCTTC. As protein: CASSLAGGASRYNEQFF.